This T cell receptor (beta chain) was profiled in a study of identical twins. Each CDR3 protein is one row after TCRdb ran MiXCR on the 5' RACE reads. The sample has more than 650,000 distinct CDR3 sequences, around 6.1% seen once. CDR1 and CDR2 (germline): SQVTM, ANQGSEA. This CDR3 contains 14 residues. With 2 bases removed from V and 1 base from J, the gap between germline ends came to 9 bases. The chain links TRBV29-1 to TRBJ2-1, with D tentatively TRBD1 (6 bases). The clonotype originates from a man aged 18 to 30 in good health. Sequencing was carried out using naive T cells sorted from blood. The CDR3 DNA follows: TGCAGCGTTGAAAGGCAGGGGTCCTACAATGAGCAGTTCTTC. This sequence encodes CSVERQGSYNEQFF.